A single sample is the source of the 19 T cell receptor beta chains below, sequenced in a study of vaccination effects on CD4 cells after COVID-19. Before any sequencing was done, the ViraFEST assay used viral peptide pools to expand antigen-specific CD4+ T cells. Scientists isolated CD4+ T cells after a roughly ten-day culture period ended. Each participant received a vaccine that was either BNT162b2 or mRNA-1273, given as two doses. Antigens for these TCRs are unknown. The data were produced by immunoSEQ multiplex PCR, yet TCRdb's version contains in-frame clones alone and is incomplete. The data contain 84,000 or so clones, around 74% of them seen just once; the ten biggest clones take up around 1.1%. The sample was CD4+ T cells from PBMCs cultured with HCoV-OC43 spike peptides, taken after COVID-19 vaccination. Subset defined: HCoV-OC43 spike overlapping peptide pool stimulation. The source of these receptors is a human donor who received a COVID-19 vaccine.

The chain uses TRBV9 and TRBJ1-2, with TRBD1 as a possible D gene (6 bases). The germline gives CDR1 SGDLS, CDR2 YYNGEE. This CDR3 contains 13 residues. The ends were cut back, 0 bases at V and 4 bases at J, with 7 bases in the middle. DNA for the CDR3: TGTGCCAGCAGCGTAGGACAGGTCTATGGCTACACCTTC. It codes for CASSVGQVYGYTF.

CDR3 protein: CASRRWAGQNSPLHF. The CDR3 DNA is TGTGCCAGTAGACGGTGGGCAGGGCAGAATTCACCCCTCCACTTT. V usage is TRBV19 and J usage is TRBJ1-6, with a possible D match to TRBD1 (5 bases). The V gene's germline CDR1 is LNHDA and CDR2 SQIVND (reference sequence). V was trimmed by 6 bases and J by 7 bases, leaving 16 bases between them. CDR3 length: 15 amino acids.

The chain recombines TRBV2 with TRBJ1-1; D gene uncertain. CDR1 and CDR2 (germline): SNHLY, FYNNEI. Trimming cost V 7 bases and J 3 bases, with 12 bases left between them. This CDR3 spans 13 amino acids. In DNA form, the CDR3 reads TGTGCCAGCAAAATAAACGGGGACACTGAAGCTTTCTTT. Translating gives CASKINGDTEAFF.

This chain uses TRBV3-1 (or the pseudogene TRBV3-2) with TRBJ2-2; D remains unclear. The CDR3 is 13 amino acids. Germline V gene lookup returns CDR1 LGHDT and CDR2 YNNKEL (reference sequence). V was shortened by 3 bases and J by 5 bases, with 7 bases between the two germline ends. CDR3 sequence (DNA): TGTGCCAGCAGCCATTCACAGACCGGGGAGCTGTTTTTT. Protein: CASSHSQTGELFF.

The chain uses TRBV6-5 and TRBJ1-1, with D possibly matching TRBD1 (5 bases). Trimming stripped 5 bases from V and 7 bases from J, with 14 bases between. Germline lookup yields CDR1 MNHEY and CDR2 SVGAGI. The CDR3 is made up of 13 amino acids. The CDR3 region is CASSPGTWGEAFF. The CDR3 nucleotides read TGTGCCAGCAGTCCCGGGACCTGGGGTGAAGCTTTCTTT.

V gene TRBV18 combines with J gene TRBJ2-2; 10 nucleotides align to TRBD2. J was trimmed by 6 bases and V by 0 bases; bases with no gene match: 7. Germline V gene data show CDR1 as KGHSH and CDR2 as LQKENI. The CDR3 totals 17 residues. The chain's CDR3 is CASSPPNSGGAAGELFF. For the CDR3, the DNA is TGTGCCAGCTCACCACCCAACAGCGGGGGGGCCGCCGGGGAGCTGTTTTTT.

The sample holds a few counts of this clone. The V and J genes are TRBV7-9 and TRBJ1-1; no reliable D call. This CDR3 is built from 13 residues. CDR1 is SEHNR, CDR2 FQNEAQ, per germline (reference sequence). V was shortened by 6 bases and J by 3 bases, with 11 bases between the two germline ends. In DNA, the CDR3 is TGTGCCAGCAGTCTCCAAGTGGACACTGAAGCTTTCTTT. Protein product: CASSLQVDTEAFF.

The chain links TRBV9 to TRBJ2-3; the D gene is possibly TRBD2 (6 bases). Trimming removed 0 bases at V and 6 bases at J, with 14 bases between. Germline lookup yields CDR1 SGDLS and CDR2 YYNGEE. The CDR3 has 15 residues. The CDR3 region has the DNA TGTGCCAGCAGCGTAGTAGGAGGGTCGGCGGATACGCAGTATTTT. This codes for CASSVVGGSADTQYF.

V usage is TRBV3-1 (or the pseudogene TRBV3-2) and J usage is TRBJ1-6, with D perhaps TRBD1 (6 bases). Trimming took 6 bases from V and 8 from J, leaving 14 bases between them. CDR3 length: 14 residues. The germline V gene encodes CDR1 LGHDT and CDR2 YNNKEL (reference sequence). The CDR3 DNA reads as TGTGCCAGCAGTTTACAGGGTGATGATTCACCCCTCCACTTT. Its translation: CASSLQGDDSPLHF.

The chain is built from TRBV5-1 and TRBJ2-1; 8 bases map to TRBD2. Germline V gives CDR1 SGHRS, CDR2 YFSETQ. CDR3 length: 15 amino acids. V shed 0 bases, J shed 8 bases, and the junction held 7 bases outside the gene matches. The CDR3 spells CASSLVSGGRDEQFF. The CDR3 DNA reads as TGCGCCAGCAGCTTGGTCAGCGGGGGCAGGGATGAGCAGTTCTTC.

This clone has just a few counts. V usage is TRBV6-5 and J usage is TRBJ1-1, with D unclear. The germline gives CDR1 MNHEY, CDR2 SVGAGI. The CDR3 loop spans 12 amino acids. The V and J ends lost 7 bases and 3 bases respectively, with 9 bases between them. The CDR3 DNA reads as TGTGCCAGCAATGCATGGGACACTGAAGCTTTCTTT. This encodes CASNAWDTEAFF.

The chain links TRBV6-5 to TRBJ2-7; TRBD2 matches at 10 bases. Germline lookup yields CDR1 MNHEY and CDR2 SVGAGI. The junction had 14 bases not matched to a gene; V was cut back by 4 bases and J by 8 bases. The CDR3 consists of 16 residues. As DNA, the CDR3 is TGTGCCAGCAGTTTAAGAGCGGGGGGGCTGCCGAGTCAGCAGTACGTC. Its protein is CASSLRAGGLPSQQYV.

This chain joins TRBV29-1 and TRBJ2-5; 7 bases are a match to TRBD1. Germline V gene sequence: CDR1 SQVTM, CDR2 ANQGSEA. This CDR3 has 12 residues. J was trimmed by 3 bases and V by 7 bases; bases with no gene match: 5. For the CDR3, the DNA is TGCAGCGCACATACAGGGGAAGAGACCCAGTACTTC. Its protein product is CSAHTGEETQYF.

J is TRBJ1-1 and V is TRBV5-8; weak D call: TRBD1 (5 bases). V dropped 7 bases and J dropped 3 bases, with 25 bases sitting between them. CDR3 length equals 17 residues. Germline V gene lookup returns CDR1 SGHTS and CDR2 YDEGEE. The CDR3 DNA sequence: TGTGCCAGCCCTACCAGTTACTTGACAGTAGAGGACACTGAAGCTTTCTTT. This codes for CASPTSYLTVEDTEAFF. Combining the CDR3 with reference TRBV5-8 and TRBJ1-1 gives the whole variable domain EAGVTQSPTHLIKTRGQQATLRCSPISGHTSVYWYQQALGLGLQFLLWYDEGEERNRGNFPPRFSGRQFPNYSSELNVNALELEDSALYLCASPTSYLTVEDTEAFFGQGTRLTVV.

The gene calls are TRBV7-9 and TRBJ2-5, with a tentative D call TRBD2 (5 bases). Germline lookup yields CDR1 SEHNR and CDR2 FQNEAQ (reference sequence). V was cut by 5 bases and J by 5 bases, with 15 bases left in between. There are 14 residues in the CDR3. DNA of the CDR3: TGTGCCAGCAGCATAGGACTGCTCCCCGAGACCCAGTACTTC. Protein sequence: CASSIGLLPETQYF. The whole variable domain, filled in from reference TRBV7-9 and TRBJ2-5, reads DTGVSQNPRHKITKRGQNVTFRCDPISEHNRLYWYRQTLGQGPEFLTYFQNEAQLEKSRLLSDRFSAERPKGSFSTLEIQRTEQGDSAMYLCASSIGLLPETQYFGPGTRLLVL.

The V gene is TRBV6-6, the J gene TRBJ1-6, with 10 bases aligning to TRBD1. Germline V gene lookup returns CDR1 MNHNY and CDR2 SVGAGI (reference sequence). This CDR3 spans 15 amino acids. Germline trimming cut 7 bases from V and 8 bases from J; bases unmatched to any gene: 8. CDR3 loop: CASIQSGQGHSPLHF. CDR3 DNA sequence: TGTGCCAGCATCCAATCGGGACAGGGGCATTCACCCCTCCACTTT.

The rearrangement joins TRBV10-3 to TRBJ1-2, with TRBD1 as a possible D gene (5 bases). The CDR3 runs to 15 residues. The V and J ends lost 1 base and 2 bases respectively, with 11 bases between them. Per the germline V gene, CDR1 is ENHRY and CDR2 is SYGVKD. As DNA, the CDR3 is TGTGCCATCAGTGAGTTAGGCAGACAGAACTATGGCTACACCTTC. Residues: CAISELGRQNYGYTF.

The chain uses TRBV2 and TRBJ1-5, with a weak D call TRBD1 (6 bases). The V and J ends lost 5 bases and 15 bases respectively, with 20 bases between them. The CDR3 extends over 13 amino acids. Germline V gives CDR1 SNHLY, CDR2 FYNNEI. CDR3 residues: CASSPSRQEPWHF. The CDR3 region has the DNA TGTGCCAGCAGTCCCTCCCGACAGGAGCCGTGGCATTTT.

This chain links TRBV28 with TRBJ2-5; TRBD2 matches 9 bases. This CDR3 comprises 16 residues. The germline V gene has CDR1 MDHEN and CDR2 SYDVKM. V shed 2 bases, J shed 5 bases, and the junction held 9 bases outside the gene matches. This CDR3 reads CASSLIGGGARETQYF. CDR3 bases: TGTGCCAGCAGTTTAATTGGCGGGGGGGCCCGGGAGACCCAGTACTTC. Full variable domain (remainder filled in from reference TRBV28 and TRBJ2-5): DVKVTQSSRYLVKRTGEKVFLECVQDMDHENMFWYRQDPGLGLRLIYFSYDVKMKEKGDIPEGYSVSREKKERFSLILESASTNQTSMYLCASSLIGGGARETQYFGPGTRLLVL.